The 13 T cell receptor beta chains below all came from one sample that was sequenced in a study of glioma-infiltrating T cells after dendritic cell vaccination. Using immunoSEQ multiplex PCR, the repertoire was profiled, and TCRdb retains in-frame clones only, with some absent. The table has roughly 62,000 clones, roughly 83% seen once; the top ten hold more than 15%. Time point in this sample: after dendritic cell vaccination, including at tumor progression/relapse. Sequenced material: blood, taken after dendritic cell vaccination. These receptor sequences come from a human donor with glioblastoma.

V is TRBV30 and J is TRBJ1-1, with TRBD1 matching 10 bases. CDR1 is GTSNPN and CDR2 is SVGIG in the germline V gene (reference sequence). The V and J ends lost 3 bases and 6 bases, in that order; junction bases with no gene match: 4. The CDR3 sequence is 13 residues long. The CDR3 coding sequence is TGTGCCTGGAGCAAAGGGACAGGGGCTGAAGCTTTCTTT. Translated: CAWSKGTGAEAFF. Full variable domain (rest looked up from reference TRBV30 and TRBJ1-1): SQTIHQWPATLVQPVGSPLSLECTVEGTSNPNLYWYRQAAGRGLQLLFYSVGIGQISSEVPQNLSASRPQDRQFILSSKKLLLSDSGFYLCAWSKGTGAEAFFGQGTRLTVV.

This sequence joins TRBV5-4 and TRBJ1-1, with a tentative D call TRBD1 (6 bases). This CDR3 contains 14 residues. With 3 bases removed from V and 6 bases from J, the gap between germline ends came to 15 bases. Germline V gene data show CDR1 as SGHNT and CDR2 as YYREEE (reference sequence). The CDR3, as DNA: TGTGCCAGCAGCTCCGACAGGATGGTCGCTGAAGCTTTCTTT. Its translation is CASSSDRMVAEAFF.

The chain is built from TRBV29-1 and TRBJ2-2; TRBD1 is a possible D gene (6 bases). CDR1 and CDR2 (germline): SQVTM, ANQGSEA. The CDR3 is made up of 15 amino acids. The ends were cut back, 0 bases at V and 4 bases at J, with 12 bases in the middle. This chain's CDR3 is CSVEESGEGTGELFF. The CDR3 region has the DNA TGCAGCGTTGAAGAGTCAGGGGAAGGCACCGGGGAGCTGTTTTTT.

The chain uses TRBV29-1 and TRBJ2-1; TRBD1 matches 7 bases. The V and J ends lost 5 bases and 0 bases, in that order; junction bases with no gene match: 7. Germline CDR1 reads SQVTM; CDR2 reads ANQGSEA. This CDR3 comprises 15 residues. CDR3 in DNA: TGCAGCGTTTCTCCGGGACAGAGCTCCTACAATGAGCAGTTCTTC. Protein sequence: CSVSPGQSSYNEQFF.

The chain couples TRBV11-3 to TRBJ2-1, with TRBD2 as a possible D gene (5 bases). The CDR3 spans 15 residues. Germline CDR1 reads SGHNT; CDR2 reads YENEEA. Trimming took 3 bases from V and 6 from J, leaving 15 bases between them. As DNA, the CDR3 is TGTGCCAGCAGCTTCGGGGTCGCGCTGGGCAATGAGCAGTTCTTC. The encoded protein is CASSFGVALGNEQFF.

This clone has only a few counts. The V call is TRBV5-4, the J call TRBJ2-5; TRBD2 agrees at 11 bases. V lost 0 bases and J lost 2; bases outside the gene matches: 3. From germline, CDR1 is SGHNT and CDR2 YYREEE (reference sequence). The CDR3 runs 16 residues. CDR3 nucleotides: TGTGCCAGCAGCTTGGGACTAGCGGGGAATCAAGAGACCCAGTACTTC. It encodes CASSLGLAGNQETQYF.

With respect to this clone: A read error may account for a junction end that differs from germline. The chain uses TRBV5-1 and TRBJ1-2; 11 bases map to TRBD1. CDR1 and CDR2 (germline): SGHRS, YFSETQ. This CDR3 comprises 17 residues. CDR3 in amino acids: CASTLGWTGGPSGGYTF. The CDR3 nucleotides are TGCGCCAGCACCTTGGGGTGGACAGGGGGCCCCTCAGGAGGCTACACCTTC.

V is TRBV30 and J is TRBJ2-5; D might be TRBD2 (7 bases). Trimming stripped 0 bases from V and 1 base from J, with 12 bases between. Looked up from germline, CDR1 is GTSNPN and CDR2 is SVGIG (reference sequence). The CDR3 totals 15 residues. CDR3 DNA: TGTGCCTGGAGTGTAAGGGGGGGGGTCCAAGAGACCCAGTACTTC. Translating it yields CAWSVRGGVQETQYF.

CDR3 DNA sequence: TGTGCCAGCAGTCCCTATGGGCACCAACCCCAGCATTTT. Its translation: CASSPYGHQPQHF. The rearrangement joins TRBV27 to TRBJ1-5; D is ambiguous. The germline gives CDR1 MNHEY, CDR2 SMNVEV (reference sequence). Between the trimmed V and J ends, which lost 5 bases and 10 bases, there was a span of 15 bases. The CDR3 totals 13 residues.

The chain has TRBV27 and TRBJ2-3; 13 bases line up with TRBD2. The V gene end was trimmed by 5 bases and the J gene end by 2 bases; junction bases not matched to a gene: 22. CDR3 size: 22 residues. CDR1 is MNHEY and CDR2 is SMNVEV in the germline V gene (reference sequence). CDR3: CASSPNRYPGLAGVILTDTQYF. The CDR3 bases are TGTGCCAGCAGTCCCAACCGTTATCCCGGACTAGCGGGGGTAATACTCACAGATACGCAGTATTTT.

This rearrangement joins TRBV23-1 to TRBJ1-2, with no clear D. TRBV23-1 is noted as an ORF with a role that remains uncertain. CDR3 length: 15 amino acids. V gave up 1 base and J gave up 0 bases, with 9 bases separating them. CDR3 in amino acids: CASSQYTPSNYGYTF. The CDR3 DNA follows: TGCGCCAGCAGTCAATACACACCCTCTAACTATGGCTACACCTTC.

V gene TRBV19 combines with J gene TRBJ1-2; TRBD1 matches at 9 bases. Per germline, CDR1 LNHDA and CDR2 SQIVND (reference sequence). The trim removed 7 bases at V and 3 bases at J, leaving 6 bases unmatched. The CDR3 is 14 amino acids. The CDR3 spells CASNNRGPDYGYTF. CDR3 coding DNA: TGTGCCAGTAATAACAGGGGGCCCGACTATGGCTACACCTTC.

This chain links TRBV9 with TRBJ1-1; 8 nucleotides align to TRBD1. From germline, CDR1 is SGDLS and CDR2 YYNGEE. V lost 3 bases to trimming and J lost 2 bases; unmatched junction nucleotides: 9. The CDR3 length is 16 residues. The CDR3 here is CASSAGQGQYNTEAFF. In DNA form, the CDR3 reads TGTGCCAGCAGCGCCGGACAGGGCCAATATAACACTGAAGCTTTCTTT. Using reference TRBV9 and TRBJ1-1 for the parts outside the CDR3, the full variable domain is DSGVTQTPKHLITATGQRVTLRCSPRSGDLSVYWYQQSLDQGLQFLIQYYNGEERAKGNILERFSAQQFPDLHSELNLSSLELGDSALYFCASSAGQGQYNTEAFFGQGTRLTVV.